The rows below give T cell receptor beta chains drawn from one sample of a study of T cells in Graves' hyperthyroidism and ophthalmopathy. TCRdb processed the multiplex PCR reads anew with MiXCR; each CDR3 protein has one entry. This table has more than 550,000 distinct CDR3 sequences, roughly 20% appearing once. The sequenced sample was blood. The source is a woman aged 45-60 years with Graves' hyperthyroidism that later progressed to Graves' ophthalmopathy. Both conserved end residues are part of each CDR3. A D gene is named only where the DNA matches it firmly. Only some rows state a clone size, as once, few, many or a class for expanded clones.

>.|TRBV12-3/TRBV12-4|many|TRBJ2-5
TGTGCCAGCAGTTTTATCGGGGGAGAGACCCAGTACTTC
CASSFIGGETQYF
>TRBD1|TRBV5-1|many|TRBJ2-7
TGCGCCAGCTCCGGGACAGCGAAGTACGAGCAGTACTTC
CASSGTAKYEQYF
>.|TRBV6-2/TRBV6-3|few|TRBJ1-6
TGTGCCAGCAGTTATCTATGGGCCAATAATTCACCCCTCCACTTT
CASSYLWANNSPLHF
>.|TRBV7-9|many|TRBJ2-7
TGTGCCAGCAGCTTACCTCGTACCTACGAGCAGTACTTC
CASSLPRTYEQYF
>TRBD1|TRBV3-1|many|TRBJ1-5
TGTGCCAGCAGCCTACAGGGGAGCAATCAGCCCCAGCATTTT
CASSLQGSNQPQHF
>TRBD2|TRBV27|few|TRBJ2-2
TGTGCCAGCAGTTCCAAATCGGGACTAACAATTAACACCGGGGAGCTGTTTTTT
CASSSKSGLTINTGELFF
>TRBD2|TRBV3-1|many|TRBJ2-1
TGTGCCAGCAGCCAAGTAGGTAGCGGGGGGTCATCCTCCTACAATGAGCAGTTCTTC
CASSQVGSGGSSSYNEQFF
>.|TRBV3-1|many|TRBJ1-4
TGTGCCAGCAGCCGGAGGGGGTTGGCTAATGAAAAACTGTTTTTT
CASSRRGLANEKLFF
>.|TRBV5-4|.|TRBJ2-7
TGTGCCAGCAGCTTGAGGGAGGGGGCGAACGAGCAGTACTTC
CASSLREGANEQYF
>TRBD1|TRBV6-1|few|TRBJ2-7
TGTGCCAGCATCGGTCTCTGGGACAGGGGGCTCAACGAGCAGTACTTC
CASIGLWDRGLNEQYF
>.|TRBV7-9|few|TRBJ1-5
TGTGCCAGCAGCTCAAAAGGACAGCCCAATCAGCCCCAGCATTTT
CASSSKGQPNQPQHF
>.|TRBV20-1|.|TRBJ2-3
TGCAGTGCTACGGCGGATAGCACAGATACGCAGTATTTT
CSATADSTDTQYF
>.|TRBV9|many|TRBJ1-1
TGTGCCAGCAGCGCGACGGGGGGGTCAGGGGCCGGTATGAACACTGAAGCTTTCTTT
CASSATGGSGAGMNTEAFF
>.|TRBV14|few|TRBJ1-5
TGTGCCAGCAGCCAAGAAGACAGCGACAATCAGCCCCAGCATTTT
CASSQEDSDNQPQHF
>.|TRBV10-3|many|TRBJ2-7
TGTGCCACCTCCTCCACAGGGAACTCCTACGAGCAGTACTTC
CATSSTGNSYEQYF
>TRBD1|TRBV14|few|TRBJ2-7
TGTGCCAGCAGCCAAGTAAGAGACAGGGCGGCGCGGCAGTACTTC
CASSQVRDRAARQYF
>.|TRBV9|.|TRBJ1-6
TGTGCCAGCAGCGTACTCTCCGGAGGGGATAATTCACCCCTCCACTTT
CASSVLSGGDNSPLHF
>.|TRBV6-2/TRBV6-3|few|TRBJ1-5
TGTGCCAGCACAGAAATCCAGGCCAATCAGCCCCAGCATTTT
CASTEIQANQPQHF
>.|TRBV19|.|TRBJ1-5
TGTGCCAGTAGTAGGGACGGCGGGGCAACGGGCAATCAGCCCCAGCATTTT
CASSRDGGATGNQPQHF
>TRBD2|TRBV18|many|TRBJ2-7
TGTGCCAGCTCACCGACTAGCGGGGGCTCCTACGAGCAGTACTTC
CASSPTSGGSYEQYF
>TRBD1|TRBV4-2|.|TRBJ2-4
TGTGCCAGCAGCCCTTTGGGACAGAACATTCAGTACTTC
CASSPLGQNIQYF
>.|TRBV12-3/TRBV12-4|few|TRBJ1-1
TGTGCCAGCAGTTTATCCCCCTCAGAGGACACTGAAGCTTTCTTT
CASSLSPSEDTEAFF
>.|TRBV20-1|few|TRBJ2-5
TGCAGTGCTAGAGATACGGCGGGGATGCAAGAGACCCAGTACTTC
CSARDTAGMQETQYF
>TRBD1|TRBV5-1|.|TRBJ2-2
TGCGCCAGCAACTGGGGACAGTCGAACGCGAACACCGGGGAGCTGTTTTTT
CASNWGQSNANTGELFF
>.|TRBV15|few|TRBJ2-7
TGTGCCACCAGCAGAGATTGTAGGGGGTCCTACGAGCAGTACTTC
CATSRDCRGSYEQYF
>.|TRBV6-1|few|TRBJ1-5
TGTGCCAGCAGAGTTGGCCGGTCCGGACAGCCCCAGCATTTT
CASRVGRSGQPQHF
>TRBD1|TRBV5-1|.|TRBJ2-5
TGCGCCAGCAGCTGGGACAGCCAAGAGACCGAGTACTTC
CASSWDSQETEYF
>.|TRBV5-1|few|TRBJ1-5
TGCGCCAGCAGCTTGTTGGGAGAGGGTCAGCCCCAGCATTTT
CASSLLGEGQPQHF
>.|TRBV5-1|many|TRBJ1-2
TGCGCCAGCAGCGGGGACGGGAACTATGGCTACACCTTC
CASSGDGNYGYTF
>.|TRBV6-1|.|TRBJ2-1
TGTGCCAGCAGTACAGGGGACTTAATTTACAATGAGCAGTTCTTC
CASSTGDLIYNEQFF
>.|TRBV24-1|.|TRBJ2-1
TGTGCCACCAGTGAGGCAACAGGGAGCGTCTACAATGAGCAGTTCTTC
CATSEATGSVYNEQFF
>.|TRBV29-1|few|TRBJ1-2
TGCAGCGTTGAAGAAGGGGTATTCTATGGCTACACCTTC
CSVEEGVFYGYTF
>TRBD1|TRBV20-1|.|TRBJ1-6
TGCAGTGCTAGCACGGCCGGGACAGCCTATAATTCACCCCTCCACTTT
CSASTAGTAYNSPLHF
>TRBD1|TRBV9|.|TRBJ2-4
TGTGCCAGCAGCGGTCGGGGTGGTGGACGGGACAGGGTCCCGGGCAGCATTCAGTACTTC
CASSGRGGGRDRVPGSIQYF
>.|TRBV18|.|TRBJ1-2
TGTGCCAGCTCACCATCGGGGCAGGGCCATGGCTACACCTTC
CASSPSGQGHGYTF
>.|TRBV3-1|many|TRBJ2-7
TGTGCCAGCAGCCCCACGCGAGGCGGAGCCTACGAGCAGTACTTC
CASSPTRGGAYEQYF
>TRBD2|TRBV7-6|.|TRBJ2-1
TGTGCCAGCAGAGATAGCGGGGCCGCCTACAATGAGCAGTTCTTC
CASRDSGAAYNEQFF
>TRBD1|TRBV18|many|TRBJ1-6
TGTGCCAGCTCACCACCCTCGACAGGGAATAATTCACCCCTCCACTTT
CASSPPSTGNNSPLHF
>TRBD1|TRBV12-5|few|TRBJ1-3
TGTGCTAGTGGCACCGGACAGGGGGACGGAAACACCATATATTTT
CASGTGQGDGNTIYF
>TRBD2|TRBV6-2/TRBV6-3|.|TRBJ2-7
TGTGCCAGCAGTTACTCGATATCTAGCGGGGGCTACGAGCAGTACTTC
CASSYSISSGGYEQYF
>.|TRBV20-1|many|TRBJ1-1
TGCAGTGCTAGATCCGGGACCGCGGGGAGAAAAGCTTTCTTT
CSARSGTAGRKAFF
>.|TRBV7-8|few|TRBJ1-5
TGTGCCAGCAGCCCGTACTGGGACTTCAATCAGCCCCAGCATTTT
CASSPYWDFNQPQHF
>.|TRBV15|.|TRBJ1-2
TGTGCCACCAGCAGACCTCAGCGCAAAATGGATGGCTACACCTTC
CATSRPQRKMDGYTF
>.|TRBV6-2/TRBV6-3|few|TRBJ1-5
TGTGCCAGCAGTTATTCGGGGGAAGGGGGCAATCAGCCCCAGCATTTT
CASSYSGEGGNQPQHF
>TRBD2|TRBV6-2/TRBV6-3|few|TRBJ2-7
TGTGCCAGCAGTACGCTAGCGGGGGGGCTATACTCCTACGAGCAGTACTTC
CASSTLAGGLYSYEQYF
>TRBD1|TRBV12-3/TRBV12-4|few|TRBJ1-3
TGTGCCAGCAGTCCCATGGACAGGCTCTCTGGAAACACCATATATTTT
CASSPMDRLSGNTIYF
>.|TRBV7-9|many|TRBJ2-3
TGTGCCAGCAGCTTCGGCGGGGAAACAGATACGCAGTATTTT
CASSFGGETDTQYF
>TRBD1|TRBV5-1|few|TRBJ2-2
TGCGCCAGCAGCTTGGAGGCAGGGGGCCTCTCCTGGGGCACCGGGGAGCTGTTTTTT
CASSLEAGGLSWGTGELFF
>.|TRBV7-9|many|TRBJ2-1
TGTGCCAGCAGCGGGTTTCGTGAGCGGTTTGAGCATGAGCAGTTCTTC
CASSGFRERFEHEQFF
>TRBD1|TRBV6-1|few|TRBJ1-2
TGTGCCAGCAGGCCCCCGGGACAGGGAAGGAACTATGGCTACACCTTC
CASRPPGQGRNYGYTF
>.|TRBV5-4|.|TRBJ2-1
TGTGCCAGCAGCTCAAGGGTTTTCGATGAGCAGTTCTTC
CASSSRVFDEQFF
>.|TRBV6-1|few|TRBJ2-3
TGTGCCAGCAGCGGGGACACGGTGGTTGATACGCAGTATTTT
CASSGDTVVDTQYF
>TRBD2|TRBV2|many|TRBJ2-3
TGTGCCAGCAGTCCCAGGCGAGCGGGATATGATTCAGATACGCAGTATTTT
CASSPRRAGYDSDTQYF
>TRBD1|TRBV20-1|many|TRBJ2-7
TGCAGTGCTAGAGACATGGGACAGCGAGCCTACGAGCAGTACTTC
CSARDMGQRAYEQYF
>.|TRBV30|.|TRBJ2-3
TGTGCCTGGAGTCAGGGTCAGGGAGTAGCAGATACGCAGTATTTT
CAWSQGQGVADTQYF
>.|TRBV12-5|few|TRBJ1-4
TGTGCTAGTGGTGTTGAGTCCTGGACCCCACACACCCAAGAAAAACTGTTTTTT
CASGVESWTPHTQEKLFF
>.|TRBV27|.|TRBJ1-2
TGTGCCAGCAGTTTATCAGGACCGTCCTATGGCTACACCTTC
CASSLSGPSYGYTF